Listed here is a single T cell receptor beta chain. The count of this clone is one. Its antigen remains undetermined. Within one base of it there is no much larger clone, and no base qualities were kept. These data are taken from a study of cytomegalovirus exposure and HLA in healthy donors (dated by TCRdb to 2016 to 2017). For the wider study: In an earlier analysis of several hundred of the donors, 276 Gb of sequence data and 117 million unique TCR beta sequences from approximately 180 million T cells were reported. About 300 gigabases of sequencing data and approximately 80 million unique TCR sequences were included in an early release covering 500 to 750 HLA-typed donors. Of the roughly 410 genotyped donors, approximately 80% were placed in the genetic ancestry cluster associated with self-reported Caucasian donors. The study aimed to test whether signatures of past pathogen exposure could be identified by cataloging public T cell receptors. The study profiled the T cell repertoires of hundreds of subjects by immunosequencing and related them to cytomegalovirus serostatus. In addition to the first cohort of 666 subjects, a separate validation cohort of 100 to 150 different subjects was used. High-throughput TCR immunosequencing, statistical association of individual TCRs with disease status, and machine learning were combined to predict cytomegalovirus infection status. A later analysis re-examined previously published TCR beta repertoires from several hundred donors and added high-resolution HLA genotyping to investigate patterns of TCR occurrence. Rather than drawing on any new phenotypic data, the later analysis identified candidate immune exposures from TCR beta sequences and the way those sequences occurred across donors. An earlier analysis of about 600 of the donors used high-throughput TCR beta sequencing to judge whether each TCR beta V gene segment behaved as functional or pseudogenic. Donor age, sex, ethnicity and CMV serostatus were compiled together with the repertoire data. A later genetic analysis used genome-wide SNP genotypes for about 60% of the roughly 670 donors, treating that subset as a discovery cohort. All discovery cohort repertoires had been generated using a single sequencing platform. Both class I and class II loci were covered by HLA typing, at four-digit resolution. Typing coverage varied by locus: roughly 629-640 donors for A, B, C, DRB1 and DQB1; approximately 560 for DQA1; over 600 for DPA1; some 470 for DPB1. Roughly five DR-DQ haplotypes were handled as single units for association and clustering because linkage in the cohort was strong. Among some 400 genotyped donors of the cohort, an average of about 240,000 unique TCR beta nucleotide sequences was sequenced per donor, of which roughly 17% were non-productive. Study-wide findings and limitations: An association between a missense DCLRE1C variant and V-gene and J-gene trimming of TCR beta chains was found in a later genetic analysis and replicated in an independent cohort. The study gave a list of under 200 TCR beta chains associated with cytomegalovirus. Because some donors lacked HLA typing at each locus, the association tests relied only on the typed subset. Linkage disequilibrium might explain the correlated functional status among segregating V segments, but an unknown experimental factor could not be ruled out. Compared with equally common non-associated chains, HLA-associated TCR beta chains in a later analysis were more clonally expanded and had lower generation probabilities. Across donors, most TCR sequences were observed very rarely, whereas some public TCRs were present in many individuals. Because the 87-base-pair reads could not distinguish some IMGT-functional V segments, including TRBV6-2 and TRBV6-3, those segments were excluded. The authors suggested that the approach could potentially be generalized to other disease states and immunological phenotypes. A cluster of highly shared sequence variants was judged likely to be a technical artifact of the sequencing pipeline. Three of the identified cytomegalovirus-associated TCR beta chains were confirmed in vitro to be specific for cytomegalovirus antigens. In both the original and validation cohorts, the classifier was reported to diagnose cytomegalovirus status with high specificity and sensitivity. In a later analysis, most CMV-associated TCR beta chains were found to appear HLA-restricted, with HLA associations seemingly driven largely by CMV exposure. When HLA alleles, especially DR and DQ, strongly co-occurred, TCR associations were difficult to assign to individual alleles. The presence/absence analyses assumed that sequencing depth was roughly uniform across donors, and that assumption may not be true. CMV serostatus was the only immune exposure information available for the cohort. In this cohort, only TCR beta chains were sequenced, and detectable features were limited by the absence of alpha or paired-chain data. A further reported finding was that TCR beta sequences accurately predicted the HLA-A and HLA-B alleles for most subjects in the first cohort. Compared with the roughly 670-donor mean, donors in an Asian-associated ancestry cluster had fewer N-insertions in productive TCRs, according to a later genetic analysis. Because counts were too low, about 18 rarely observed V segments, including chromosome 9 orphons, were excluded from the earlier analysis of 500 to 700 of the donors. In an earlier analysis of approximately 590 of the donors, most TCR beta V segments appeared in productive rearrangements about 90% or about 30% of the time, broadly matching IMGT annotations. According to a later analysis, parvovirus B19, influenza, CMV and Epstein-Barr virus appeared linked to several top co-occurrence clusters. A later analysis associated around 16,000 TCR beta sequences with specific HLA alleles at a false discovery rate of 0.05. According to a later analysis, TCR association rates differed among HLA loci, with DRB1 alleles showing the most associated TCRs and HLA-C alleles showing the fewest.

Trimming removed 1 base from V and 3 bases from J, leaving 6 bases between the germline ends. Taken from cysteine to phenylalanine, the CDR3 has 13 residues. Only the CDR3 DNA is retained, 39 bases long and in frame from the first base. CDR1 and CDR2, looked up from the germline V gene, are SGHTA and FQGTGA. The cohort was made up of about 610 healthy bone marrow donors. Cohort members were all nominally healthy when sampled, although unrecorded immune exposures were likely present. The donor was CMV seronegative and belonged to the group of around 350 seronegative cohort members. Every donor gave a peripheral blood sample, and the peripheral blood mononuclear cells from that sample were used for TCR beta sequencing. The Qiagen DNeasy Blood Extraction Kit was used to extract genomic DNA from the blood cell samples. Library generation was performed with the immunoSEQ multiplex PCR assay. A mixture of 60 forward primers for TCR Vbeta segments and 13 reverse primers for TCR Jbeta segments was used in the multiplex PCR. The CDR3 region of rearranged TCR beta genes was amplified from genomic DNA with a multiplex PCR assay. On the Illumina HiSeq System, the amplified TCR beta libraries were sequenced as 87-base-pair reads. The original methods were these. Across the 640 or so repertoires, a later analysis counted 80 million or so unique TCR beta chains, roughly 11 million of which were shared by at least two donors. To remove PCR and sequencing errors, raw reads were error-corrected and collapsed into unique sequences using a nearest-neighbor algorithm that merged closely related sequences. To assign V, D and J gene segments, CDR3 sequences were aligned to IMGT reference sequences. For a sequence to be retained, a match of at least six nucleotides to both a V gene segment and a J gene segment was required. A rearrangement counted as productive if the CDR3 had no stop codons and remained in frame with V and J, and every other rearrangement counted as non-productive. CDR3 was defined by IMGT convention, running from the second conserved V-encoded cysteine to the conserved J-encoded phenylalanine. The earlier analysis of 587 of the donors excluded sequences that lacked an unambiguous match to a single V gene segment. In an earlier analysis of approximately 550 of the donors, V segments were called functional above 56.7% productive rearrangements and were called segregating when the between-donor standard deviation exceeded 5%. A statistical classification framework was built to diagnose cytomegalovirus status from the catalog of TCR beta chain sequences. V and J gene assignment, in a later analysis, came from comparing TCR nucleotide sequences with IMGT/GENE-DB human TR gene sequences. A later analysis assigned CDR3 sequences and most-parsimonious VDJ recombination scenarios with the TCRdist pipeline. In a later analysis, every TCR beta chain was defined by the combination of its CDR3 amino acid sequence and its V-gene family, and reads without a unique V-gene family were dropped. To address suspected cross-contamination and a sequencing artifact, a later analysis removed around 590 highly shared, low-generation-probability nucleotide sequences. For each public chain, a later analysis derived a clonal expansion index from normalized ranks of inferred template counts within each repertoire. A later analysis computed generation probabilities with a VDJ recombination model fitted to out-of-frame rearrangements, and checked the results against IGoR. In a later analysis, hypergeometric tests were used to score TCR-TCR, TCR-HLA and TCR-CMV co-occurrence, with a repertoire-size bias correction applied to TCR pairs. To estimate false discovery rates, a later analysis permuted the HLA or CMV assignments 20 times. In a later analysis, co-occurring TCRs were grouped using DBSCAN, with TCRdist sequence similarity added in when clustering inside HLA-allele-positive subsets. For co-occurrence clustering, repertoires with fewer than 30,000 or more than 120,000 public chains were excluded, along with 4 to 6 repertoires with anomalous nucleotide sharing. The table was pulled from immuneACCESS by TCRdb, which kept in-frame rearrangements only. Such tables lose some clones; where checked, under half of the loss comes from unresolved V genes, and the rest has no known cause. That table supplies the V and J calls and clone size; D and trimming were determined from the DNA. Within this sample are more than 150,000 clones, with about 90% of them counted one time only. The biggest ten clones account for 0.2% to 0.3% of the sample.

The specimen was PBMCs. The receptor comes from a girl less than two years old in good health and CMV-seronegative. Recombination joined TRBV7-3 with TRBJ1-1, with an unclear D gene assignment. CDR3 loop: CASSLMRDTEAFF. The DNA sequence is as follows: TGTGCCAGCAGCTTAATGAGGGACACTGAAGCTTTCTTT.